Below, 27 T cell receptor beta chains from the same sample are listed, as sequenced in a study of Ad26.COV2.S vaccination and SARS-CoV-2 variants. As to treatment: over 15 received Ad26.COV2.S at low or high dose, single or two shots; five or six received placebo; per-sample allocation not given. Specimens were obtained on day 63 following the first vaccine or placebo injection. Repertoires were generated with immunoSEQ multiplex PCR, while TCRdb's copy carries only in-frame clones and drops some. The sample contains 350,000 to 500,000 clones, approximately 89% of which appear only once. The sample in question was peripheral blood, obtained in a trial of Ad26.COV2.S vaccine versus placebo. These receptors were obtained from a person between 18 and 59 years old who received the Ad26.COV2.S COVID-19 vaccine or a placebo.

The chain has TRBV9 and TRBJ2-7; D might be TRBD2 (5 bases). CDR3 size: 13 residues. Germline V gene lookup returns CDR1 SGDLS and CDR2 YYNGEE. The germline V and J ends were trimmed by 4 bases and 3 bases, with 11 bases remaining between them. CDR3 sequence reads: CASSLDRGYEQYF. CDR3 nucleotide sequence: TGTGCCAGCAGCCTCGACCGGGGCTACGAGCAGTACTTC. The full variable domain, in which reference TRBV9 and TRBJ2-7 provide the parts outside the CDR3, is DSGVTQTPKHLITATGQRVTLRCSPRSGDLSVYWYQQSLDQGLQFLIQYYNGEERAKGNILERFSAQQFPDLHSELNLSSLELGDSALYFCASSLDRGYEQYFGPGTRLTVT.

J is TRBJ2-1 and V is TRBV7-6, with TRBD2 as a possible D gene (7 bases). V was clipped by 1 base and J by 2 bases, with 12 bases between them. The CDR3 loop spans 16 amino acids. Germline V gene lookup returns CDR1 SGHVS and CDR2 FNYEAQ. The CDR3 spells CASSLGVGGPYNEQFF. CDR3 nucleotide sequence: TGTGCCAGCAGCTTAGGGGTCGGGGGGCCCTACAATGAGCAGTTCTTC.

The genes are TRBV19 and TRBJ1-1; no clear D gene. The CDR3 is 13 amino acids. V lost 11 bases to trimming and J lost 1 base, with 14 bases between them. Germline V gives CDR1 LNHDA, CDR2 SQIVND (reference sequence). CDR3 in DNA: TGTGCCTCGGGCAGGCAGAGGAACACTGAAGCTTTCTTT. Its translation is CASGRQRNTEAFF.

The chain combines TRBV2 with TRBJ2-2; D not certain. The CDR3 spans 14 residues. The germline V and J ends were trimmed by 3 bases and 4 bases, with 9 bases remaining between them. CDR1 and CDR2 (germline): SNHLY, FYNNEI. The CDR3 loop is CASSDRIRTGELFF. CDR3 DNA: TGTGCCAGCAGTGACAGGATCCGCACCGGGGAGCTGTTTTTT.

This chain uses TRBV5-1 with TRBJ2-7, with a possible D match to TRBD1 (6 bases). V was clipped by 4 bases and J by 6 bases, with 17 bases between them. This CDR3 has 14 residues. The germline CDR1 and CDR2 sequences are SGHRS and YFSETQ. The CDR3: CASSPGTRRPEQYF. Here the CDR3 DNA reads TGCGCCAGCAGCCCAGGGACACGGAGGCCCGAGCAGTACTTC.

V usage is TRBV14 and J usage is TRBJ1-1; D uncertain. V lost 1 base to trimming and J lost 5 bases, with 11 bases between them. Germline values: CDR1 SGHDN, CDR2 FVKESK. The CDR3 spans 14 residues. CDR3 coding DNA: TGTGCCAGCAGCCAAGCCTGGGGAGGGACTGAAGCTTTCTTT. Translation: CASSQAWGGTEAFF.

This rearrangement joins TRBV9 to TRBJ1-6; D call uncertain. The V gene's germline CDR1 is SGDLS and CDR2 YYNGEE. Trimming took 0 bases from V and 7 from J, leaving 14 bases between them. The CDR3 is 16 amino acids. In DNA form, the CDR3 reads TGTGCCAGCAGCGTAGACAGCCGCTCGTGGAATTCACCCCTCCACTTT. It is translated as CASSVDSRSWNSPLHF. Based on the CDR3 plus reference TRBV9 and TRBJ1-6, the full variable domain is DSGVTQTPKHLITATGQRVTLRCSPRSGDLSVYWYQQSLDQGLQFLIQYYNGEERAKGNILERFSAQQFPDLHSELNLSSLELGDSALYFCASSVDSRSWNSPLHFGNGTRLTVT.

The chain has TRBV2 and TRBJ2-7; 11 nucleotides agree with TRBD2. J gave up 2 bases and V 8 bases, and 11 bases lay outside the gene matches. Germline CDR1 is SNHLY and CDR2 is FYNNEI. This CDR3 region has 16 residues. The CDR3 DNA reads TGTGCCAGCGAAGGCGGGGCGACTAGCGGGGCCTACGAGCAGTACTTC. It codes for CASEGGATSGAYEQYF.

This sequence joins TRBV29-1 and TRBJ2-5; no definite D call. The CDR3 has 11 amino acids. The V gene lost 7 bases and the J gene lost 5 bases, with 11 bases spanning the gap. The germline V gene has CDR1 SQVTM and CDR2 ANQGSEA. This CDR3 reads CSGGGRETQYF. Written as DNA, the CDR3 is TGCAGCGGAGGTGGGCGCGAGACCCAGTACTTC.

This clone was recorded once. The J gene is TRBJ1-3, the V gene TRBV18, with D hard to call. Per germline, CDR1 KGHSH and CDR2 LQKENI. The CDR3 sequence is 14 residues long. V lost 2 bases and J 8 bases, leaving 13 bases between the germline ends. The CDR3 loop reads CASSPRTLSDTIYF. The CDR3, as DNA: TGTGCCAGCTCACCAAGAACATTGTCGGACACCATATATTTT. The full variable domain, completed using reference TRBV18 and TRBJ1-3, is NAGVMQNPRHLVRRRGQEARLRCSPMKGHSHVYWYRQLPEEGLKFMVYLQKENIIDESGMPKERFSAEFPKEGPSILRIQQVVRGDSAAYFCASSPRTLSDTIYFGEGSWLTVV.

This clone was recorded only once. J is TRBJ1-1 and V is TRBV12-3 or TRBV12-4, with unresolved D. The V end was cut by 7 bases, the J end by 0 bases, with 9 bases between. The CDR3 totals 13 residues. CDR3 protein: CASTRAMNTEAFF. DNA of the CDR3: TGTGCCAGCACCCGAGCTATGAACACTGAAGCTTTCTTT.

The CDR3 bases are TGTGCCAGCAGCGTAGATACGGGTGGAAACACCATATATTTT. Translation gives CASSVDTGGNTIYF. V is TRBV9 and J is TRBJ1-3, with D uncertain. V was clipped by 0 bases and J by 3 bases, with 7 bases between them. Germline V lookup: CDR1 SGDLS, CDR2 YYNGEE. CDR3 length equals 14 residues.

The count of this clone is one. The V gene is TRBV2, the J gene TRBJ1-3; D gene uncertain. V shed 7 bases and J shed 1 base, with 11 bases lying between them. From germline, CDR1 is SNHLY and CDR2 FYNNEI. The CDR3 runs to 14 residues. CDR3 amino acids: CASKWVFSGNTIYF. The DNA of the CDR3 is TGTGCCAGCAAGTGGGTCTTTTCTGGAAACACCATATATTTT.

This rearrangement joins TRBV4-1 to TRBJ2-7, with 9 bases matching TRBD1. Germline values: CDR1 MGHRA, CDR2 YSYEKL. Trimming at V came to 0 bases and at J to 6 bases, leaving 9 bases not matched to a gene. The CDR3 totals 16 residues. The CDR3 bases are TGCGCCAGCAGCCAAGAAGCAGGGGGGACAGGGCGCGAGCAGTACTTC. Translating gives CASSQEAGGTGREQYF.

The rearrangement uses TRBV7-2 and TRBJ1-5; D is undetermined. This CDR3 spans 15 amino acids. V lost 1 base, J lost 3 bases, and 10 bases lay in between. Germline CDR1 is SGHTA and CDR2 is FQGNSA. CDR3 protein: CASSLEADHNQPQHF. The CDR3 DNA reads as TGTGCCAGCAGCTTAGAGGCAGACCACAATCAGCCCCAGCATTTT.

Here the CDR3 DNA reads TGTGCCAGCAGCGTAGATGGGGGGGCTTTTAACGGGGACTATGGCTACACCTTC. Its translation is CASSVDGGAFNGDYGYTF. This sequence joins TRBV9 and TRBJ1-2; D might be TRBD1 (6 bases). The CDR3 contains 18 residues. Germline-derived CDR1 and CDR2 are SGDLS and YYNGEE. Trimming left V 0 bases short and J 3 bases short, with 21 bases between.

The chain links TRBV7-2 to TRBJ2-3; tentatively, D is TRBD1 (6 bases). Trimming stripped 7 bases from V and 4 bases from J, with 24 bases between. This CDR3 has 17 residues. The V gene's germline CDR1 is SGHTA and CDR2 FQGNSA. The CDR3 is CASTPIPLDSLSDTQYF. The CDR3 region has the DNA TGTGCCAGCACCCCTATACCGTTGGACAGCCTTTCAGATACGCAGTATTTT.

V is TRBV11-3 and J is TRBJ1-2, with no clear D. The V end was cut by 1 base, the J end by 5 bases, with 5 bases between. The CDR3 covers 12 residues. Germline CDR1 and CDR2: SGHNT and YENEEA. The CDR3 sequence is CASSLVGYGYTF. The CDR3 DNA sequence: TGTGCCAGCAGCTTAGTGGGATATGGCTACACCTTC.

V usage is TRBV6-5 and J usage is TRBJ1-2, with D perhaps matching TRBD1 (6 bases). This CDR3 region has 16 residues. Germline V gene data show CDR1 as MNHEY and CDR2 as SVGAGI. Trimming left V 0 bases short and J 3 bases short, with 14 bases between. CDR3 coding DNA: TGTGCCAGCAGTTACTCTGGGCGGGGGCGCGACTATGGCTACACCTTC. This translates into CASSYSGRGRDYGYTF.

The CDR3 here is CASSLGVWGSEQFF. In nucleotides, the CDR3 is TGTGCCAGCAGCTTAGGTGTTTGGGGGAGTGAGCAGTTCTTC. This sequence joins TRBV11-2 and TRBJ2-1; either TRBD1 or TRBD2 may fit D (5 bases each). Trimming removed 1 base at V and 9 bases at J, with 13 bases between. Germline CDR1 and CDR2: SGHAT and FQNNGV. The CDR3 has 14 amino acids. The variable domain in full, completed from reference TRBV11-2 and TRBJ2-1, reads EAGVAQSPRYKIIEKRQSVAFWCNPISGHATLYWYQQILGQGPKLLIQFQNNGVVDDSQLPKDRFSAERLKGVDSTLKIQPAKLEDSAVYLCASSLGVWGSEQFFGPGTRLTVL.

This clone was observed a few times. This chain connects TRBV28 to TRBJ1-6; D is ambiguous. The germline V and J ends were trimmed by 7 bases and 8 bases, with 9 bases remaining between them. The CDR3 totals 12 residues. Germline CDR1 is MDHEN and CDR2 is SYDVKM. The CDR3 DNA sequence: TGTGCCAGCACGGAGCTAGATTCACCCCTCCACTTT. Residues: CASTELDSPLHF.

The chain is built from TRBV5-1 and TRBJ1-1; 9 nucleotides align to TRBD1. The V and J ends lost 1 base and 6 bases, in that order; junction bases with no gene match: 13. Germline assignment: CDR1 SGHRS and CDR2 YFSETQ. This CDR3 has 17 residues. The CDR3 nucleotides are TGCGCCAGCAGCTTGATTCCCGCCCGACAGGGGGGCGCTGAAGCTTTCTTT. Its protein product is CASSLIPARQGGAEAFF.

The rearrangement joins TRBV7-9 to TRBJ1-2; D gene unclear. V was shortened by 0 bases and J by 2 bases, with 10 bases between the two germline ends. CDR3 length equals 15 residues. Germline values: CDR1 SEHNR, CDR2 FQNEAQ (reference sequence). CDR3 sequence reads: CASSLAAAGNYGYTF. CDR3 DNA sequence: TGTGCCAGCAGCTTAGCGGCAGCGGGCAACTATGGCTACACCTTC.

V is TRBV5-4 and J is TRBJ2-4; D is possibly TRBD1 or TRBD2 (5 bases each). Trimming shortened V by 2 bases and J by 4 bases, and 10 bases separated the two germline ends. This CDR3 contains 14 residues. Germline V gives CDR1 SGHNT, CDR2 YYREEE (reference sequence). CDR3 protein: CASSLGTDKNIQYF. CDR3 in DNA: TGTGCCAGCAGCTTAGGGACGGATAAAAACATTCAGTACTTC.

The chain has TRBV5-1 and TRBJ1-2; 8 bases align to TRBD1. This CDR3 region has 13 residues. Germline CDR1 SGHRS, CDR2 YFSETQ. V lost 4 bases to trimming and J lost 3 bases; unmatched junction nucleotides: 2. The CDR3 is CASSQTGDYGYTF. The CDR3, as DNA: TGCGCCAGCAGCCAGACAGGGGACTATGGCTACACCTTC.

The rearrangement links TRBV4-2 to TRBJ1-2; D not resolved. Germline-derived CDR1 and CDR2 are LGHNA and YNFKEQ. The CDR3 is made up of 14 amino acids. Trimming shortened V by 3 bases and J by 4 bases, and 12 bases separated the two germline ends. The CDR3 is CASSHRAVRYGYTF. The DNA for the CDR3 is TGTGCCAGCAGCCACCGCGCGGTACGCTATGGCTACACCTTC.

The chain carries TRBV6-1 and TRBJ2-1, with 11 nucleotides matching TRBD2. CDR3 length: 16 amino acids. Germline V CDR1 and CDR2: MNHNS, SASEGT. V was pared by 3 bases and J by 2 bases, with 3 bases of the junction left unmatched. The CDR3 protein is CASSDPGLAAYNEQFF. In DNA, the CDR3 is TGTGCCAGCAGTGATCCGGGACTAGCGGCCTACAATGAGCAGTTCTTC.